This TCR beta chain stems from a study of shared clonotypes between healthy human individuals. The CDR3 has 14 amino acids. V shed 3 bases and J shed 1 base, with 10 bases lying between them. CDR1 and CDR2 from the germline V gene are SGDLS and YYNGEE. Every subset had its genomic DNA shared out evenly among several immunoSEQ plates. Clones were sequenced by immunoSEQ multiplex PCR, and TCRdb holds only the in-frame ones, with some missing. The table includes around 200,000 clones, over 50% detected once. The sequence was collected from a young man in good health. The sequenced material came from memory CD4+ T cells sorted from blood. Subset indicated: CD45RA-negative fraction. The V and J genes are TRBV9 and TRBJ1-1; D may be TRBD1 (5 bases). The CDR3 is CASSGGLGNTEAFF. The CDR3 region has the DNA TGTGCCAGCAGCGGGGGGTTGGGGAACACTGAAGCTTTCTTT.